These 23 T cell receptor beta chains originate from one sample sequenced in a study of PD-L1 blockade in urothelial cancer. Assay used: immunoSEQ multiplex PCR; TCRdb lists only in-frame clones, some missing. The sample has about 88,000 clones, roughly nine tenths seen once. Sequenced material: PBMCs, taken around atezolizumab (anti-PD-L1) treatment. The receptors originated from a man in his 60s with urothelial cancer.

The genes are TRBV4-1 and TRBJ2-7; D may be TRBD2 (6 bases). V was trimmed by 1 base and J by 3 bases, leaving 10 bases between them. This CDR3 is built from 14 residues. Germline loops: CDR1 MGHRA, CDR2 YSYEKL. CDR3 bases: TGCGCCAGCAGCCAAGTTAGCGGAATCTACGAGCAGTACTTC. Amino acid sequence: CASSQVSGIYEQYF.

The chain carries TRBV5-4 and TRBJ1-5; D is unclear. CDR1 is SGHNT, CDR2 YYREEE, per germline (reference sequence). This CDR3 is 13 amino acids long. V was shortened by 9 bases and J by 6 bases, with 16 bases between the two germline ends. CDR3 coding DNA: TGTGCCACCTCGGGGAGGGATGGTCAGCCCCAGCATTTT. This codes for CATSGRDGQPQHF.

The V gene is TRBV2, the J gene TRBJ2-3; 7 bases agree with TRBD2. CDR1 is SNHLY, CDR2 FYNNEI, per germline. This CDR3 has 14 residues. V shed 6 bases and J 4 bases; nucleotides not matched to a gene: 7. The CDR3 coding sequence is TGTGCCAGCAGCCCAGGACTAGGATCAGATACGCAGTATTTT. Translating it yields CASSPGLGSDTQYF.

J is TRBJ2-1 and V is TRBV10-2; D not certain. The CDR3 loop spans 13 amino acids. Trimming shortened V by 2 bases and J by 7 bases, and 9 bases separated the two germline ends. CDR1 and CDR2 from the germline V gene are WSHSY and SAAADI. The CDR3 region is CASSEVAVNEQFF. The CDR3 DNA sequence: TGCGCCAGCAGTGAGGTGGCTGTAAATGAGCAGTTCTTC.

This clone showed up just a few times. V is TRBV19 and J is TRBJ2-6; D is ambiguous. The CDR3 is 15 amino acids. Germline assignment: CDR1 LNHDA and CDR2 SQIVND (reference sequence). V was pared by 3 bases and J by 1 base, with 7 bases between. The CDR3 bases are TGTGCCAGTAGTATTGGTCTATCTGGGGCCAACGTCCTGACTTTC. Residues: CASSIGLSGANVLTF.

CDR3 sequence reads: CASRYGTGTGYTF. The CDR3 DNA is TGTGCCAGCAGGTACGGGACAGGGACCGGCTACACCTTC. The J gene is TRBJ1-2, the V gene TRBV6-6; 9 positions agree with TRBD1. CDR1 is MNHNY and CDR2 is SVGAGI in the germline V gene (reference sequence). This CDR3 region has 13 residues. Trimming removed 6 bases from V and 8 bases from J; junction bases left unmatched: 7.

The gene calls are TRBV6-1 and TRBJ2-7, with D possibly being TRBD1 (5 bases). Trimming shortened V by 1 base and J by 5 bases, and 15 bases separated the two germline ends. The CDR3 extends over 15 amino acids. CDR1 is MNHNS, CDR2 SASEGT, per germline. The CDR3 here is CASSEVVSRGHEQYF. The CDR3, as DNA: TGTGCCAGCAGTGAAGTCGTGAGTAGGGGTCACGAGCAGTACTTC.

This chain uses TRBV5-1 with TRBJ2-1; 9 bases agree with TRBD2. This CDR3 spans 15 amino acids. Losses at the gene ends were 4 bases for V and 4 bases for J; bases not matched to a gene: 6. Germline assignment: CDR1 SGHRS and CDR2 YFSETQ. Here the CDR3 DNA reads TGCGCCAGCAGCGAGGGTGCGGGGGGGTACAATGAGCAGTTCTTC. Protein sequence: CASSEGAGGYNEQFF.

In its sample, this clone was seen once. The V and J genes are TRBV7-2 and TRBJ1-2, with D tentatively TRBD1 (6 bases). The V end was cut by 2 bases, the J end by 3 bases, with 13 bases between. CDR1 and CDR2 from the germline V gene are SGHTA and FQGNSA. The CDR3 is made up of 15 amino acids. In DNA form, the CDR3 reads TGTGCCAGCAGCTTATTACCTACAGGGTACTATGGCTACACCTTC. Translating it yields CASSLLPTGYYGYTF.

J is TRBJ2-3 and V is TRBV2; TRBD2 matches at 14 bases. CDR1 is SNHLY and CDR2 is FYNNEI in the germline V gene. The CDR3 totals 16 residues. Trimming cost V 6 bases and J 2 bases; bases outside gene matches: 4. CDR3 loop: CASSGLAGGLTDTQYF. DNA of the CDR3: TGTGCCAGCAGCGGACTAGCGGGGGGTCTCACAGATACGCAGTATTTT.

V and J are TRBV27 and TRBJ2-3, with 13 bases matching TRBD2. Losses at the gene ends were 4 bases for V and 0 bases for J; bases not matched to a gene: 10. Germline V gives CDR1 MNHEY, CDR2 SMNVEV (reference sequence). The CDR3 is made up of 19 amino acids. CDR3 amino acids: CASSWGLAGRLESTDTQYF. CDR3 DNA: TGTGCCAGCAGTTGGGGACTAGCGGGAAGGTTGGAGAGCACAGATACGCAGTATTTT.

V and J are TRBV6-5 and TRBJ2-7, with D perhaps TRBD1 (6 bases). CDR1 is MNHEY and CDR2 is SVGAGI in the germline V gene. Trimming cost V 4 bases and J 9 bases, with 13 bases left between them. This CDR3 is 12 amino acids long. CDR3 in DNA: TGTGCCAGCAGTTCCCAACAGGGTGGGCAGTACTTC. Translating gives CASSSQQGGQYF.

This sequence joins TRBV4-1 and TRBJ1-4; D may be TRBD1 (6 bases). V dropped 1 base and J dropped 7 bases, with 13 bases sitting between them. Germline V gene data show CDR1 as MGHRA and CDR2 as YSYEKL. CDR3 length equals 15 residues. CDR3 sequence: CASSQARGGREKLFF. Written as DNA, the CDR3 is TGCGCCAGCAGCCAAGCTCGGGGGGGCCGTGAAAAACTGTTTTTT.

This chain's CDR3 is CASSLARVDSFPYGYTF. The CDR3 coding sequence is TGTGCCAGCAGCTTAGCTCGGGTCGATTCTTTTCCCTATGGCTACACCTTC. The chain is built from TRBV7-2 and TRBJ1-2; no reliable D call. The germline CDR1 and CDR2 sequences are SGHTA and FQGNSA. Trimming pared 0 bases from V and 4 bases from J, leaving 18 bases between. This CDR3 comprises 17 residues.

The chain couples TRBV9 to TRBJ2-1, with a weak D call TRBD1 (5 bases). The CDR3 is made up of 15 amino acids. The V gene lost 0 bases and the J gene lost 7 bases, with 14 bases spanning the gap. CDR1 is SGDLS and CDR2 is YYNGEE in the germline V gene. CDR3 in amino acids: CASSVGTSLGNEQFF. The CDR3 nucleotides read TGTGCCAGCAGCGTAGGGACAAGCTTAGGGAATGAGCAGTTCTTC.

This clone was found once. The V gene is TRBV29-1, the J gene TRBJ2-7; 9 positions match TRBD1. CDR1 and CDR2 from the germline V gene are SQVTM and ANQGSEA. The J segment lost 0 bases and the V segment lost 6 bases, leaving 6 bases of the junction unmatched. The CDR3 runs 14 residues. CDR3: CSVADRGDSYEQYF. As DNA, the CDR3 is TGCAGCGTGGCTGACAGGGGGGACTCCTACGAGCAGTACTTC.

V gene TRBV5-1 combines with J gene TRBJ2-1; 8 bases line up with TRBD2. CDR1 and CDR2 (germline): SGHRS, YFSETQ. The length of the CDR3 is 14 residues. The junction had 3 bases not matched to a gene; V was cut back by 2 bases and J by 5 bases. The CDR3 protein is CASSFRGGDNEQFF. For the CDR3, the DNA is TGCGCCAGCAGCTTTCGGGGGGGCGACAATGAGCAGTTCTTC.

This clone has only one observation. The rearrangement uses TRBV6-5 and TRBJ1-4; no definite D call. V was trimmed by 6 bases and J by 0 bases, leaving 8 bases between them. This CDR3 is 14 amino acids long. Germline CDR1 reads MNHEY; CDR2 reads SVGAGI. The CDR3 sequence is CASSSVTTNEKLFF. The CDR3 nucleotides are TGTGCCAGCAGCTCGGTAACAACTAATGAAAAACTGTTTTTT.

The V and J genes are TRBV5-3 and TRBJ2-3, with D possibly matching TRBD2 (6 bases). Being an ORF, TRBV5-3 has a function that is uncertain. V dropped 2 bases and J dropped 2 bases, with 12 bases sitting between them. CDR3 length equals 15 residues. CDR3 region: CARSLKRLVTDTQYF. The CDR3 region has the DNA TGTGCCAGAAGCTTAAAAAGACTAGTCACAGATACGCAGTATTTT.

In nucleotides, the CDR3 is TGTGCCAGCTCACACGGGACTAGCGGGAGTGTGGCCGGGGAGCTGTTTTTT. It translates to CASSHGTSGSVAGELFF. The V and J genes are TRBV18 and TRBJ2-2; 14 bases map to TRBD2. The J segment lost 6 bases and the V segment lost 4 bases, leaving 7 bases of the junction unmatched. Germline V lookup: CDR1 KGHSH, CDR2 LQKENI. The CDR3 length is 17 residues.

The V gene is TRBV7-9, the J gene TRBJ2-5; 10 positions match TRBD2. The CDR3 sequence is 16 residues long. Per germline, CDR1 SEHNR and CDR2 FQNEAQ (reference sequence). J was trimmed by 2 bases and V by 3 bases; bases with no gene match: 6. The CDR3 loop reads CASSFLAGARQETQYF. Written as DNA, the CDR3 is TGTGCCAGCAGCTTCCTAGCGGGGGCGCGACAAGAGACCCAGTACTTC.

V and J are TRBV7-6 and TRBJ2-1, with 13 nucleotides matching TRBD2. V was pared by 2 bases and J by 2 bases, with 3 bases of the junction left unmatched. Germline values: CDR1 SGHVS, CDR2 FNYEAQ. This CDR3 is built from 17 residues. CDR3 DNA sequence: TGTGCCAGCAGCTTACGGACTAGCGGGAGCGCCTACAATGAGCAGTTCTTC. It is translated as CASSLRTSGSAYNEQFF.

The chain joins TRBV6-5 to TRBJ2-3; a possible D gene is TRBD2 (6 bases). Germline assignment: CDR1 MNHEY and CDR2 SVGAGI. CDR3 length: 15 amino acids. Trimming removed 3 bases at V and 3 bases at J, with 13 bases between. The CDR3: CASSYLPGVTDTQYF. CDR3 DNA: TGTGCCAGCAGTTATTTGCCGGGGGTGACAGATACGCAGTATTTT.